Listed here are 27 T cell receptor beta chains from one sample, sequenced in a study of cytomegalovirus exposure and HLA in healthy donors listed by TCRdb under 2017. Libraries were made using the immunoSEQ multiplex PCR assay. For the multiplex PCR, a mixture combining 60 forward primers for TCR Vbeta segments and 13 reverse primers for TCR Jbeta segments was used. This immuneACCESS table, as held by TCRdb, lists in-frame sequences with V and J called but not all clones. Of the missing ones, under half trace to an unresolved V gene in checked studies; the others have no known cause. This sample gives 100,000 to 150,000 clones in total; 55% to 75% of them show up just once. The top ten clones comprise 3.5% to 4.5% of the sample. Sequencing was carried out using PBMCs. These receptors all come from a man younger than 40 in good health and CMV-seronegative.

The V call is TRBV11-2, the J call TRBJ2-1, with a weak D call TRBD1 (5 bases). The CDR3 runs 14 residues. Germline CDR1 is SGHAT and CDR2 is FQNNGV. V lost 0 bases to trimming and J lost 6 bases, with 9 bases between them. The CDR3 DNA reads TGTGCCAGCAGCTTAGATCCAGGGCGCAATGAGCAGTTCTTC. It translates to CASSLDPGRNEQFF.

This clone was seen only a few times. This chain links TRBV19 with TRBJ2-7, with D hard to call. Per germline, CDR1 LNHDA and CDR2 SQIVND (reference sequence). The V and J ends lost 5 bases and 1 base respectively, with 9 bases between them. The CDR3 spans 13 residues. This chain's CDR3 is CASSYGSSYEQYF. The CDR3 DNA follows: TGTGCCAGTAGTTACGGGTCTTCCTACGAGCAGTACTTC.

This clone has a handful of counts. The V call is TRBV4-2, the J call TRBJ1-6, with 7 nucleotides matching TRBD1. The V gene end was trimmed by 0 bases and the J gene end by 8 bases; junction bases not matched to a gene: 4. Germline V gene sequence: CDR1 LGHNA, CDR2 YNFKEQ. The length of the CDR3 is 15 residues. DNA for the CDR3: TGTGCCAGCAGCCAAGAAGGAACAGGGGATTCACCCCTCCACTTT. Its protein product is CASSQEGTGDSPLHF.

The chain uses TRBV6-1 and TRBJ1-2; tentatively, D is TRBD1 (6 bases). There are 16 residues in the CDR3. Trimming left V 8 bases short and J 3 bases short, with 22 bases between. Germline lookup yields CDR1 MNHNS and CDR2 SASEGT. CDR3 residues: CASRGATGTVYYGYTF. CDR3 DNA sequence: TGTGCCAGCCGTGGGGCCACAGGGACGGTTTACTATGGCTACACCTTC.

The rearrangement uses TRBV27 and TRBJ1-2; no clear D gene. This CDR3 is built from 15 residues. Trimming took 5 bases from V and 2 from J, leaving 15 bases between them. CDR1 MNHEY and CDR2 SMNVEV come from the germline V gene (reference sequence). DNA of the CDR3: TGTGCCAGCAGTCCCACTGCAGGAGGGAACTATGGCTACACCTTC. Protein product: CASSPTAGGNYGYTF.

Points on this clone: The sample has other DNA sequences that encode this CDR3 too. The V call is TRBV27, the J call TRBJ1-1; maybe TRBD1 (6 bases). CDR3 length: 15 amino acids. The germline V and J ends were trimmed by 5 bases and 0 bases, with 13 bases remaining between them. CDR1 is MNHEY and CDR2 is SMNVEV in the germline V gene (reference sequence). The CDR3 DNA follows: TGTGCCAGCAGTCTGCCTGGACAGTTGAACACTGAAGCTTTCTTT. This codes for CASSLPGQLNTEAFF.

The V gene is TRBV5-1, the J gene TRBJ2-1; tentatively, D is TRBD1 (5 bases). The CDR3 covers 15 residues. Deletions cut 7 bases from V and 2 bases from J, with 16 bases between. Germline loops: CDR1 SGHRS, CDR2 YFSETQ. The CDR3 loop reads CASVQAQGAYNEQFF. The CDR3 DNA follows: TGCGCCAGCGTCCAGGCCCAGGGCGCCTACAATGAGCAGTTCTTC.

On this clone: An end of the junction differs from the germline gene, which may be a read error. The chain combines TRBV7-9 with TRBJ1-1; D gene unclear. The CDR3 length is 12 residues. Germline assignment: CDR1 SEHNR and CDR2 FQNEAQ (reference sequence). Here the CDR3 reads CSSSFIRTEAFF. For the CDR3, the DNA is TGTTCCAGCAGCTTTATCCGGACTGAAGCTTTCTTT.

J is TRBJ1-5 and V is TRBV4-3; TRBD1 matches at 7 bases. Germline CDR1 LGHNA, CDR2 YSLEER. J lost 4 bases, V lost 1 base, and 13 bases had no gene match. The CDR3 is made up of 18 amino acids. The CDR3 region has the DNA TGCGCCAGCAGCCAAGTTCACTCAGGGGGACAAGGGAATCAGCCCCAGCATTTT. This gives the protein CASSQVHSGGQGNQPQHF.

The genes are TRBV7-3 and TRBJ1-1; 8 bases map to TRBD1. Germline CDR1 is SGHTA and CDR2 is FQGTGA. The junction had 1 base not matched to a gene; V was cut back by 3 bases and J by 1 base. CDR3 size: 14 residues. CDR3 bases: TGTGCCAGCAGCTTGACAGGGGAGAACACTGAAGCTTTCTTT. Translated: CASSLTGENTEAFF.

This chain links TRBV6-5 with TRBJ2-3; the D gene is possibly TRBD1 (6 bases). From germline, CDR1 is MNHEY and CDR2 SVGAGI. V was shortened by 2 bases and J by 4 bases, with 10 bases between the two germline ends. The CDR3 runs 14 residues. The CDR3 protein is CASSYRHRADTQYF. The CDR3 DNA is TGTGCCAGCAGTTACCGTCACAGGGCAGATACGCAGTATTTT.

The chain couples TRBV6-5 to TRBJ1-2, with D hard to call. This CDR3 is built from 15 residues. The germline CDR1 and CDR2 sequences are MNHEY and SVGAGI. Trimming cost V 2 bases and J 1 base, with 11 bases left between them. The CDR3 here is CASSYIEGFNYGYTF. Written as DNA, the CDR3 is TGTGCCAGCAGTTACATCGAGGGCTTTAACTATGGCTACACCTTC.

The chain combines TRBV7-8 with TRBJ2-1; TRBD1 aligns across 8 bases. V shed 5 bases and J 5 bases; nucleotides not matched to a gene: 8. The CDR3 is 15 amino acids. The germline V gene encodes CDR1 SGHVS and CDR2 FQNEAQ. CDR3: CASSIRTGRDNEQFF. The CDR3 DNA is TGTGCCAGCAGCATCAGGACAGGGCGAGACAATGAGCAGTTCTTC.

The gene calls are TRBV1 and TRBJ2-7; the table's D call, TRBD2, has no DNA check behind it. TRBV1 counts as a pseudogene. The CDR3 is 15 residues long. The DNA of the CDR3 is TGCACCAGCAGCCAAGCCGGGGGGGTATCCTACGAGCAGTACTTC. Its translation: CTSSQAGGVSYEQYF.

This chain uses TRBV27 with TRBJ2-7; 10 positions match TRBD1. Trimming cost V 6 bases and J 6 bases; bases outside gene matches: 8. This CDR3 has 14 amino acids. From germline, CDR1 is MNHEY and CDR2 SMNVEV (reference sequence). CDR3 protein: CASRASGQGGEQYF. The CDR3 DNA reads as TGTGCCAGCAGGGCATCAGGACAGGGGGGCGAGCAGTACTTC.

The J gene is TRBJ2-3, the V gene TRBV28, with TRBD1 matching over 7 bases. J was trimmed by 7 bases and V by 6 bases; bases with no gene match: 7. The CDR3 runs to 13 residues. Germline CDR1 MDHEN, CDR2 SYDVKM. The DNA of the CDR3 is TGTGCCAGCAGCTTGACAGGGAAGTATACGCAGTATTTT. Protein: CASSLTGKYTQYF.

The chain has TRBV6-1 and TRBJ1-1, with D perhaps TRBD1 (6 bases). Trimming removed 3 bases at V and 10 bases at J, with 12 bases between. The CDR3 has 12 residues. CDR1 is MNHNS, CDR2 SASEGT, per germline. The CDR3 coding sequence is TGTGCCAGCAGTGACGGGGGGCCGGGAGCTTTCTTT. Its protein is CASSDGGPGAFF.

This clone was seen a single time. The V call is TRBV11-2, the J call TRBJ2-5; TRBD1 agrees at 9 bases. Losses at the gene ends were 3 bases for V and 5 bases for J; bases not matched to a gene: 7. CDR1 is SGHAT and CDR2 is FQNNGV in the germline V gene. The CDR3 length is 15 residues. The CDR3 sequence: CASSLSGQGFETQYF. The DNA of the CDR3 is TGTGCCAGCAGCTTGTCGGGACAGGGCTTTGAGACCCAGTACTTC.

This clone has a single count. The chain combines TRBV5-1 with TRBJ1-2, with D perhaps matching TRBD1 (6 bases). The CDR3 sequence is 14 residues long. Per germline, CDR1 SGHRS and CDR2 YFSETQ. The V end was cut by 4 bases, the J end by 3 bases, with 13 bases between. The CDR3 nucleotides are TGCGCCAGCAGCCATCAGGGGAGGGACTATGGCTACACCTTC. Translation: CASSHQGRDYGYTF.

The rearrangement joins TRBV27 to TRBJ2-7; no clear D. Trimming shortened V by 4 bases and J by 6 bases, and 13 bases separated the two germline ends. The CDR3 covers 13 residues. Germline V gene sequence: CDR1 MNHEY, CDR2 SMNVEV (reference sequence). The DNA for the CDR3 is TGTGCCAGCAGTTCCTTAAACAGTCTCGAGCAGTACTTC. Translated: CASSSLNSLEQYF.

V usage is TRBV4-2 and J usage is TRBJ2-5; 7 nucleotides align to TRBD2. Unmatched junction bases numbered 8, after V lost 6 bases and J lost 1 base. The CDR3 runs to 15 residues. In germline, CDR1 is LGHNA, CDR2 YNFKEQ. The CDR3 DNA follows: TGTGCCAGCAGTCGTTCTTCGGGGGGCCAAGAGACCCAGTACTTC. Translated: CASSRSSGGQETQYF.

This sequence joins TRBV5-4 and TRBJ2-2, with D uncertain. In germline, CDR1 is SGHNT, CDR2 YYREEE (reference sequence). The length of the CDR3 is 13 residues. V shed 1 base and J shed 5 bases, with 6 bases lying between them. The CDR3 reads CASSLFGTGELFF. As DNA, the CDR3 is TGTGCCAGCAGCTTGTTCGGGACCGGGGAGCTGTTTTTT.

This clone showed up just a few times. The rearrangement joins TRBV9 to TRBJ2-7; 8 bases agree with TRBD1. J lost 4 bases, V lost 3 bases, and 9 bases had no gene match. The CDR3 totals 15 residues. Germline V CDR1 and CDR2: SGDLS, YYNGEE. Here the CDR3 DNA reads TGTGCCAGCAGCGGATGGACAGGGAATCGTTACGAGCAGTACTTC. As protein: CASSGWTGNRYEQYF.

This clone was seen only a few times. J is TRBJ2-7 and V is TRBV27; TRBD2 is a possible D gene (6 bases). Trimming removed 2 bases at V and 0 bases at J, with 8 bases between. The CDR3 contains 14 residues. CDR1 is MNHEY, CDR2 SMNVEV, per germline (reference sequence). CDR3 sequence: CASSLGGNSYEQYF. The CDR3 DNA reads TGTGCCAGCAGTTTAGGGGGGAACTCCTACGAGCAGTACTTC.

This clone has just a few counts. CDR3 sequence reads: CASSQGISEKLFF. CDR3 DNA sequence: TGCGCCAGCAGCCAAGGAATTAGTGAAAAACTGTTTTTT. The V and J genes are TRBV4-1 and TRBJ1-4; no definite D call. Trimming shortened V by 1 base and J by 7 bases, and 7 bases separated the two germline ends. Germline-derived CDR1 and CDR2 are MGHRA and YSYEKL. CDR3 length: 13 amino acids.

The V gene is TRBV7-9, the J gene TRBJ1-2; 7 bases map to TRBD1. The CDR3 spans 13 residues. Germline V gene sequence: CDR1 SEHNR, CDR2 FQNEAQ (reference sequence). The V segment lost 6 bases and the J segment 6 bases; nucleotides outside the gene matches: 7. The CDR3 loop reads CASSYDREDGYTF. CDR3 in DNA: TGTGCCAGCAGTTACGACAGGGAGGATGGCTACACCTTC.

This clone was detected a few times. CDR3 DNA sequence: TGCGCCAGCAGCTTAGGCGGGGGGGCCATTTCGGGCACAGATACGCAGTATTTT. Protein: CASSLGGGAISGTDTQYF. V usage is TRBV5-1 and J usage is TRBJ2-3; 9 nucleotides agree with TRBD2. The CDR3 spans 18 residues. V dropped 2 bases and J dropped 1; count of bases not matched to a gene: 11. Per germline, CDR1 SGHRS and CDR2 YFSETQ.